This passage covers 24 T cell receptor beta chains from one sample sequenced in a study of graft-versus-host responses after intestinal transplantation. Assay: immunoSEQ multiplex PCR; the TCRdb copy retains only in-frame clones and omits some. The sample contains nearly 20,000 clones, about 89% of which appear only once. Sample: PBMCs, taken about 240 days after intestinal transplant. All receptors derive from a human patient who received an intestinal transplant, so some T cells may come from the graft donor.

This sequence joins TRBV20-1 and TRBJ2-3, with D hard to call. There are 10 residues in the CDR3. V was trimmed by 4 bases and J by 5 bases, leaving 4 bases between them. Germline V CDR1 and CDR2: DFQATT, SNEGSKA (reference sequence). DNA of the CDR3: TGCAGTGCTACCAAAGATACGCAGTATTTT. Translating gives CSATKDTQYF.

The CDR3 spells CAWSVGRNEQYF. The CDR3 DNA is TGTGCCTGGAGTGTAGGTAGGAACGAGCAGTACTTC. The chain couples TRBV30 to TRBJ2-7; unclear D gene. Germline CDR1 reads GTSNPN; CDR2 reads SVGIG (reference sequence). Trimming pared 0 bases from V and 5 bases from J, leaving 8 bases between. This CDR3 is 12 amino acids long.

V gene TRBV5-1 combines with J gene TRBJ2-7; TRBD2 matches 8 bases. CDR1 is SGHRS, CDR2 YFSETQ, per germline. The V and J ends lost 4 bases and 0 bases, in that order; junction bases with no gene match: 12. This CDR3 region has 17 residues. This chain's CDR3 is CASSETAGVTSSYEQYF. The CDR3 DNA reads TGCGCCAGCAGCGAAACAGCGGGGGTGACCAGCTCCTACGAGCAGTACTTC.

The rearrangement uses TRBV5-1 and TRBJ1-1; D unclear. Per germline, CDR1 SGHRS and CDR2 YFSETQ. CDR3 length: 13 amino acids. V was trimmed by 2 bases and J by 0 bases, leaving 5 bases between them. This CDR3 reads CASSFSLNTEAFF. As DNA, the CDR3 is TGCGCCAGCAGCTTTTCGCTGAACACTGAAGCTTTCTTT.

The J gene is TRBJ2-5, the V gene TRBV2; D may correspond to TRBD1 or TRBD2 (5 bases each). Trimming stripped 5 bases from V and 5 bases from J, with 12 bases between. The CDR3 runs to 13 residues. Germline V gene lookup returns CDR1 SNHLY and CDR2 FYNNEI. The CDR3 nucleotides read TGTGCCAGCAGTACCGACGGGACGGAGACCCAGTACTTC. Translation: CASSTDGTETQYF.

V usage is TRBV27 and J usage is TRBJ1-2, with unresolved D. From germline, CDR1 is MNHEY and CDR2 SMNVEV (reference sequence). The CDR3 is made up of 15 amino acids. Trimming stripped 5 bases from V and 4 bases from J, with 17 bases between. CDR3 region: CASSPGFGWTYGYTF. The CDR3 DNA reads as TGTGCCAGCAGTCCGGGTTTTGGTTGGACCTATGGCTACACCTTC.

J is TRBJ1-6 and V is TRBV4-2; TRBD1 agrees at 8 bases. There are 14 residues in the CDR3. Trimming removed 4 bases from V and 8 bases from J; junction bases left unmatched: 4. In germline, CDR1 is LGHNA, CDR2 YNFKEQ. The CDR3 reads CASSPGQEHSPLHF. The CDR3 coding sequence is TGTGCCAGCAGCCCGGGACAGGAGCATTCACCCCTCCACTTT.

V gene TRBV7-2 combines with J gene TRBJ2-5, with 7 bases matching TRBD2. The CDR3 consists of 17 residues. V shed 5 bases and J 4 bases; nucleotides not matched to a gene: 16. The germline CDR1 and CDR2 sequences are SGHTA and FQGNSA. This CDR3 is CASSPVPRDYIGETQYF. CDR3 sequence (DNA): TGTGCCAGCAGCCCCGTCCCCCGGGACTATATAGGAGAGACCCAGTACTTC. Full variable domain (missing parts from reference TRBV7-2 and TRBJ2-5): GAGVSQSPSNKVTEKGKDVELRCDPISGHTALYWYRQSLGQGLEFLIYFQGNSAPDKSGLPSDRFSAERTGGSVSTLTIQRTQQEDSAVYLCASSPVPRDYIGETQYFGPGTRLLVL.

In this sample, this clone turned up once. This chain joins TRBV5-1 and TRBJ2-6; D is undetermined. The germline V and J ends were trimmed by 0 bases and 4 bases, with 8 bases remaining between them. Germline CDR1 is SGHRS and CDR2 is YFSETQ. The CDR3 contains 15 residues. CDR3 sequence: CASSLDWTGANVLTF. In nucleotides, the CDR3 is TGCGCCAGCAGCTTGGATTGGACCGGGGCCAACGTCCTGACTTTC. The full variable domain, in which reference TRBV5-1 and TRBJ2-6 provide the parts outside the CDR3, is KAGVTQTPRYLIKTRGQQVTLSCSPISGHRSVSWYQQTPGQGLQFLFEYFSETQRNKGNFPGRFSGRQFSNSRSEMNVSTLELGDSALYLCASSLDWTGANVLTFGAGSRLTVL.

V usage is TRBV7-9 and J usage is TRBJ1-4; 7 bases map to TRBD1. The CDR3 has 17 amino acids. The germline V gene has CDR1 SEHNR and CDR2 FQNEAQ (reference sequence). Unmatched junction bases numbered 9, after V lost 5 bases and J lost 0 bases. The CDR3 nucleotides are TGTGCCAGCAGCCAGGGGGGACTCGTCGCAACTAATGAAAAACTGTTTTTT. It encodes CASSQGGLVATNEKLFF.

The chain employs TRBV7-9 and TRBJ2-6, with D tentatively TRBD1 (6 bases). Trimming took off 5 bases at V and 9 bases at J, with 11 bases between the two ends. There are 13 residues in the CDR3. CDR1 and CDR2 from the germline V gene are SEHNR and FQNEAQ (reference sequence). DNA for the CDR3: TGTGCCAGCAGCCCTCGACAGGACAACGTCCTGACTTTC. Translating gives CASSPRQDNVLTF.

The gene calls are TRBV7-8 and TRBJ2-1, with 10 bases fitting TRBD2. Germline-derived CDR1 and CDR2 are SGHVS and FQNEAQ. The trim removed 3 bases at V and 6 bases at J, leaving 5 bases unmatched. The CDR3 totals 15 residues. The CDR3 region is CASSFPSGGANEQFF. The DNA of the CDR3 is TGTGCCAGCAGCTTCCCCAGCGGGGGGGCCAATGAGCAGTTCTTC.

The chain carries TRBV5-5 and TRBJ1-5; D unresolved. Germline values: CDR1 SGHKS, CDR2 YYEKEE (reference sequence). Trimming cost V 2 bases and J 0 bases, with 12 bases left between them. CDR3 length: 16 residues. The DNA of the CDR3 is TGTGCCAGCAGCTTTTCGACCCACTATAGCAATCAGCCCCAGCATTTT. It translates to CASSFSTHYSNQPQHF.

The V call is TRBV7-2, the J call TRBJ2-1; no clear D gene. CDR1 is SGHTA, CDR2 FQGNSA, per germline. Trimming cost V 4 bases and J 0 bases, with 10 bases left between them. The CDR3 length is 15 residues. The CDR3 reads CASSSSWSSYNEQFF. Written as DNA, the CDR3 is TGTGCCAGCAGCTCCTCCTGGAGCTCCTACAATGAGCAGTTCTTC.

The J gene is TRBJ2-1, the V gene TRBV6-1; the match to TRBD2 covers 8 bases. The CDR3 spans 15 residues. Germline V CDR1 and CDR2: MNHNS, SASEGT. Unmatched junction bases numbered 0, after V lost 2 bases and J lost 0 bases. For the CDR3, the DNA is TGTGCCAGCAGTGAACTAGCGGGCTCCTACAATGAGCAGTTCTTC. Translation: CASSELAGSYNEQFF.

The chain uses TRBV5-4 and TRBJ2-3, with TRBD2 matching 8 bases. Germline CDR1 reads SGHNT; CDR2 reads YYREEE (reference sequence). V lost 2 bases and J lost 1; bases outside the gene matches: 6. The CDR3 is made up of 16 amino acids. In DNA form, the CDR3 reads TGTGCCAGCAGCTTAGGGAGCGGGGGACGCACAGATACGCAGTATTTT. This codes for CASSLGSGGRTDTQYF.

The V call is TRBV7-6, the J call TRBJ2-7, with D possibly TRBD1 on 6 matching bases. The CDR3 is made up of 14 amino acids. Trimming stripped 4 bases from V and 2 bases from J, with 12 bases between. Germline V gene data show CDR1 as SGHVS and CDR2 as FNYEAQ. The CDR3 coding sequence is TGTGCCAGCAGCTCCGTACAGGGAACCTACGAGCAGTACTTC. This gives the protein CASSSVQGTYEQYF. Drawing the rest from reference TRBV7-6 and TRBJ2-7, the complete variable domain is GAGVSQSPRYKVTKRGQDVALRCDPISGHVSLYWYRQALGQGPEFLTYFNYEAQQDKSGLPNDRFSAERPEGSISTLTIQRTEQRDSAMYRCASSSVQGTYEQYFGPGTRLTVT.

Concerning this clone: Within the sample, other DNA sequences also encode this same CDR3. J is TRBJ2-1 and V is TRBV7-6, with D possibly being TRBD1 (6 bases). Germline V CDR1 and CDR2: SGHVS, FNYEAQ. V lost 5 bases to trimming and J lost 15 bases, with 26 bases between them. This CDR3 region has 15 residues. CDR3 sequence (DNA): TGTGCCAGCAGCCTAGGACTCCGACAGGACAACAGGCCGTTCTTC. This codes for CASSLGLRQDNRPFF.

The V call is TRBV9, the J call TRBJ1-2; TRBD1 agrees at 7 bases. With V trimmed by 4 bases and J by 5 bases, 2 bases remained unmatched. The germline CDR1 and CDR2 sequences are SGDLS and YYNGEE. This CDR3 is built from 12 residues. The CDR3 DNA is TGTGCCAGCAGCTTACAGGGGTATGGCTACACCTTC. Protein sequence: CASSLQGYGYTF. Variable domain in full (rest from reference TRBV9 and TRBJ1-2): DSGVTQTPKHLITATGQRVTLRCSPRSGDLSVYWYQQSLDQGLQFLIQYYNGEERAKGNILERFSAQQFPDLHSELNLSSLELGDSALYFCASSLQGYGYTFGSGTRLTVV.

The rearrangement uses TRBV6-6 and TRBJ2-7, with D perhaps matching TRBD1 (6 bases). CDR3 length equals 16 residues. With 8 bases removed from V and 0 bases from J, the gap between germline ends came to 20 bases. Germline CDR1 MNHNY, CDR2 SVGAGI (reference sequence). The DNA for the CDR3 is TGTGCCAGCTCCAGGGGTTATGGGGCAAGCTCCTACGAGCAGTACTTC. Amino acids: CASSRGYGASSYEQYF.

The chain recombines TRBV6-4 with TRBJ2-7; possibly TRBD1 for D (5 bases). Germline CDR1 is MRHNA and CDR2 is SNTAGT. The CDR3 has 17 residues. Trimming removed 7 bases at V and 0 bases at J, with 22 bases between. Here the CDR3 reads CASTFLRQGVSSYEQYF. Here the CDR3 DNA reads TGTGCCAGCACCTTTCTCCGTCAGGGTGTATCCTCCTACGAGCAGTACTTC.

The J gene is TRBJ1-1, the V gene TRBV6-1; D not certain. Per germline, CDR1 MNHNS and CDR2 SASEGT. The CDR3 is 12 residues long. Between the trimmed V and J ends, which lost 7 bases and 0 bases, there was a span of 6 bases. This chain's CDR3 is CASTSVNTEAFF. The CDR3 DNA follows: TGTGCCAGCACCTCCGTGAACACTGAAGCTTTCTTT.

The V and J genes are TRBV2 and TRBJ2-7, with D perhaps matching TRBD1 (6 bases). V gave up 8 bases and J gave up 2 bases, with 16 bases separating them. CDR3 length: 14 amino acids. CDR1 and CDR2 (germline): SNHLY, FYNNEI. Here the CDR3 reads CASVRGIGAYEQYF. Here the CDR3 DNA reads TGTGCCAGCGTCAGGGGAATCGGGGCCTACGAGCAGTACTTC.

The chain links TRBV4-1 to TRBJ1-1; D may be TRBD1 (5 bases). Germline values: CDR1 MGHRA, CDR2 YSYEKL. CDR3 length: 15 residues. V dropped 0 bases and J dropped 4 bases, with 12 bases sitting between them. The DNA of the CDR3 is TGCGCCAGCAGCCAAGATAACCGGGGACGCACTGAAGCTTTCTTT. Translating gives CASSQDNRGRTEAFF.